This is a list of T cell receptor beta chains from one sample in a study of identical twins. A single record per CDR3 protein comes from TCRdb applying MiXCR to the 5' RACE reads. This table holds about 190,000 distinct CDR3 sequences, 15% to 20% found once. The same sample was also studied in work on T cells expressing NK-cell markers.

The sequenced material came from CD8+ T cells sorted from blood. The receptors shown here come from a woman aged 18-29 years in good health. Both conserved end residues are part of each CDR3. Fields, in order: D gene, J gene, clone size, V gene, CDR3 DNA, CDR3 protein. A D gene is named only where the DNA matches it firmly. Where a row states a size, it is once, few, many or the class of an expanded clone; other rows omit it.

-	TRBJ2-2	-	TRBV6-5	TGTGCCAGCAGTTACTCGATGGCGGGTGGAACCGGGGAGCTGTTTTTT	CASSYSMAGGTGELFF
-	TRBJ2-3	-	TRBV27	TGTGCCAGCAGTTTTACAGAGACTCCTAGCACAGATACGCAGTATTTT	CASSFTETPSTDTQYF
-	TRBJ2-5	few	TRBV6-1	TGTGCCAGCAGTGCCGGGGCTAGGGGGCAAGAGACCCAGTACTTC	CASSAGARGQETQYF
TRBD1	TRBJ2-7	-	TRBV29-1	TGCAGCGTCGGACAGGGGGCAGGGGAGCAGTACTTC	CSVGQGAGEQYF
-	TRBJ2-1	-	TRBV6-2/TRBV6-3	TGTGCCAGCAGTTATTTCTACAATGAGCAGTTCTTC	CASSYFYNEQFF
TRBD2	TRBJ2-1	-	TRBV7-9	TGTGCCAGCAGCCATAGGACTAGCGGGGTCTCCTACAATGAGCAGTTCTTC	CASSHRTSGVSYNEQFF
-	TRBJ2-7	few	TRBV10-3	TGTGCCATCAGTGTGGCGGACCGAAATTCCTACGAGCAGTACTTC	CAISVADRNSYEQYF
-	TRBJ1-6	-	TRBV7-6	TGTGCCAGCAGCTTGGGGGGTTCTTCACCCCTCCACTTT	CASSLGGSSPLHF
-	TRBJ1-2	few	TRBV29-1	TGCAGCGTTGAAGGTCAGTCAGGAGGCTACACCTTC	CSVEGQSGGYTF
-	TRBJ2-1	-	TRBV19	TGTGCCAGTAGTAGTACGAAACGACACCTGGAATCCTACAATGAGCAGTTCTTC	CASSSTKRHLESYNEQFF
TRBD1	TRBJ1-1	-	TRBV27	TGTGCCAGCAGAGTCTCACAGGGGGCATGGACTGAAGCTTTCTTT	CASRVSQGAWTEAFF
-	TRBJ2-7	-	TRBV11-2	TGTGCCAGCAGCTTAGTGGTTCGCCACGAGCAGTACTTC	CASSLVVRHEQYF
-	TRBJ1-1	few	TRBV7-9	TGTGCCAGCAGCCTCCCGGGTGCGGGCACTGAAGCTTTCTTT	CASSLPGAGTEAFF
-	TRBJ2-1	once	TRBV9	TGTGCCAGCAGCGTAGTAAGGAGTGGCGATGAGCAGTTCTTC	CASSVVRSGDEQFF
-	TRBJ2-2	-	TRBV12-3/TRBV12-4	TGTGCCAGCAGTTTAAATCGGGAGCTGTTTTTT	CASSLNRELFF
-	TRBJ2-7	-	TRBV9	TGTGCCAGCAGCGCCGACGGGAGCCTCTACGAGCAGTACTTC	CASSADGSLYEQYF
-	TRBJ2-1	-	TRBV2	TGTGCCAGCAGTACCGGGACGTTTCCCCTCTCCTACAGTGAGCAGTTCTTC	CASSTGTFPLSYSEQFF
-	TRBJ2-5	-	TRBV6-1	TGTGCCAGCAGAAAAAACGGGCTAGTGGAGACCCAGTACTTC	CASRKNGLVETQYF
-	TRBJ2-7	-	TRBV5-1	TGCGCCAGCAGCTTATGGGGACGGTCCTACGAGCAGTACTTC	CASSLWGRSYEQYF
-	TRBJ2-7	-	TRBV7-8	TGTGCCAGCAGCTTAGAAAGCGTCACCCCGGGGTACGAGCAGTACTTC	CASSLESVTPGYEQYF
-	TRBJ2-7	-	TRBV28	TGTGCCAGCAGTTGGACGGGGGCAACCTACGAGCAGTACTTC	CASSWTGATYEQYF
TRBD2	TRBJ2-3	-	TRBV7-9	TGTGCCAGCAGCAAGGGACTAGCGGGAGTTCCATATTTT	CASSKGLAGVPYF
TRBD2	TRBJ2-7	few	TRBV7-6	TGTGCCAGCAGGCCGGGGGGGAGGAGCTCCTACGAGCAGTACTTC	CASRPGGRSSYEQYF
-	TRBJ1-5	few	TRBV6-1	TGTGCCAGCAGTGAATTGAGGCCCCAGCATTTT	CASSELRPQHF
-	TRBJ2-7	few	TRBV6-5	TGTGCCAGCAGTTACGGGAAGGGCTCCTACGAGCAGTACTTC	CASSYGKGSYEQYF
-	TRBJ2-7	-	TRBV14	TGTGCCAGCCAAGGGAGGACCTACGAGCAGTACTTC	CASQGRTYEQYF
TRBD2	TRBJ2-1	few	TRBV7-2	TGTGCCAGCAGCTGGGGACTAGCGGGATTGAATGAGCAGTTCTTC	CASSWGLAGLNEQFF
TRBD1	TRBJ2-2	-	TRBV10-3	TGTGCCGCCTCGGGGACAGGGGGCTTCGGGGAGCTGTTTTTT	CAASGTGGFGELFF
TRBD1	TRBJ2-7	-	TRBV7-9	TGTGCCAGCAGCTTAGTTGTGGGACAGACATCCTACGAGCAGTACTTC	CASSLVVGQTSYEQYF
TRBD2	TRBJ2-3	few	TRBV7-8	TGTGCCAGCAGTAGCTCCCTAGCGGGACCCAGCACAGATACGCAGTATTTT	CASSSSLAGPSTDTQYF
-	TRBJ2-7	-	TRBV6-5	TGTGTCAGCAGTTCCTACGGGGGCGGAGGGGGGGAGCAGTACTTC	CVSSSYGGGGGEQYF
-	TRBJ2-1	-	TRBV7-9	TGTGCCAGCACCGACCACAATGAGCAGTTCTTC	CASTDHNEQFF
-	TRBJ2-1	few	TRBV29-1	TGCAGCGTTGAAGATCGCGGCGGGGAGATGTCCTACAATGAGCAGTTCTTC	CSVEDRGGEMSYNEQFF
-	TRBJ2-7	-	TRBV5-1	TGCGCCAGCAGCTTAGGAACAGGTCGACACGAGCAGTACTTC	CASSLGTGRHEQYF
-	TRBJ1-2	-	TRBV7-8	TGTGCCAGCAGCTTAGGCTCAGCGAGCTATGGCTACACCTTC	CASSLGSASYGYTF
-	TRBJ2-1	-	TRBV28	TGTGCCAGCCGACCCGCTCGATCTACAGCTGAGCAGTTCTTC	CASRPARSTAEQFF
-	TRBJ2-7	-	TRBV11-2	TGTGCCAGCAGCCCCTCGACGGGACTCCCCTACGAGCAGTACTTC	CASSPSTGLPYEQYF
TRBD2	TRBJ2-7	-	TRBV3-1	TGTGCCAGCAGCCAGGGTCGGGAGGCCTACGAGCAGTACTTC	CASSQGREAYEQYF
TRBD2	TRBJ2-3	few	TRBV2	TGTGCCAGCAGACTCTCGACTAGCGGAGACACAGATACGCAGTATTTT	CASRLSTSGDTDTQYF
-	TRBJ1-3	once	TRBV6-1	TGTGCCAGCAGTGAAGCGTTTTGGAGATACTCTGGAAACACCATATATTTT	CASSEAFWRYSGNTIYF
-	TRBJ2-3	-	TRBV10-2	TGCGCCAGCAGTGTGGCCGTAGGGACACACCATACGCAGTATTTT	CASSVAVGTHHTQYF
-	TRBJ2-3	few	TRBV7-9	TGTGCCAGTCAGGGCCCAGATACGCAGTATTTT	CASQGPDTQYF
-	TRBJ1-4	many	TRBV15	TGTGCCACCAGCAGGGAAAAACTGTTTTTT	CATSREKLFF
-	TRBJ2-7	few	TRBV2	TGTGCCAGCAGTGGCGTGGAGCAGTACTTC	CASSGVEQYF
-	TRBJ1-1	many	TRBV27	TGTGCCAGCAGAGTTGGACTGGGGACTGAAGCTTTCTTT	CASRVGLGTEAFF